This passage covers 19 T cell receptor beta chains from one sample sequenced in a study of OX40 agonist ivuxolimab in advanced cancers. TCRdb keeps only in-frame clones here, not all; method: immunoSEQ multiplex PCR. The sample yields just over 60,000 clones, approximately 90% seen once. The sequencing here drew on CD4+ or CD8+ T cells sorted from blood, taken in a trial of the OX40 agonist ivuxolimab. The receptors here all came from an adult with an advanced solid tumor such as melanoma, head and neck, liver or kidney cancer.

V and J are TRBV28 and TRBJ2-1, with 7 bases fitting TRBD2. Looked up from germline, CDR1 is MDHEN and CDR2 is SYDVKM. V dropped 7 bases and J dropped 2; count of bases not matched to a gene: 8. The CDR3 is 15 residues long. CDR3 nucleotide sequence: TGTGCCAGCAACCTACTAGCGAGAACCTACAATGAGCAGTTCTTC. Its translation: CASNLLARTYNEQFF.

The CDR3 spells CASSPDSSYEQYF. CDR3 in DNA: TGTGCCAGCAGCCCCGATTCCTCCTACGAGCAGTACTTC. The rearrangement links TRBV11-3 to TRBJ2-7; D gene unclear. V lost 5 bases and J 0 bases, leaving 8 bases between the germline ends. The CDR3 covers 13 residues. The germline V gene has CDR1 SGHNT and CDR2 YENEEA.

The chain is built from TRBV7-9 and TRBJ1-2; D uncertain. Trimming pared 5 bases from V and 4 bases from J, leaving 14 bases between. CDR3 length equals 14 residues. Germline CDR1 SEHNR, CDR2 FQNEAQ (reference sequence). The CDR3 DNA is TGTGCCAGCAGCCCGGCCCTCGGCGGCTATGGCTACACCTTC. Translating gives CASSPALGGYGYTF.

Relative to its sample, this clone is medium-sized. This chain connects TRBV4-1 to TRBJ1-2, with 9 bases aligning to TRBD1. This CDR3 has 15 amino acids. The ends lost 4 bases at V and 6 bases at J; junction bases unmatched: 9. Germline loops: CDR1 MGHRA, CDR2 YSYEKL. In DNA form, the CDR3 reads TGCGCCAGCAGCCCGGGACAGGGTGTTGTTGATGGCTACACCTTC. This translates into CASSPGQGVVDGYTF.

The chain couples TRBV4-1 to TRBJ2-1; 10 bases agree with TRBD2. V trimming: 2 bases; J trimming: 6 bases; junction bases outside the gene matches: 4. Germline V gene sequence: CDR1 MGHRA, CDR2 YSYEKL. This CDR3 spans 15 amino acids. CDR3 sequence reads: CASSQSSGGGNEQFF. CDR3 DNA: TGCGCCAGCAGCCAATCTAGCGGGGGAGGCAATGAGCAGTTCTTC.

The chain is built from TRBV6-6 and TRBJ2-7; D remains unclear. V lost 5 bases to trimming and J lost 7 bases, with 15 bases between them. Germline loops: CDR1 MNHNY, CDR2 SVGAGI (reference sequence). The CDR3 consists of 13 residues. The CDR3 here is CASSPGLLGEQYF. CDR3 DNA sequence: TGTGCCAGCAGTCCTGGGCTCCTAGGGGAGCAGTACTTC.

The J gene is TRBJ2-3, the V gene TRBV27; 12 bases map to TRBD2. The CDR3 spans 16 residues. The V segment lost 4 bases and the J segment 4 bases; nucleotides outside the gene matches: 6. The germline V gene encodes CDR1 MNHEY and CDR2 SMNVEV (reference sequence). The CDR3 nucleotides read TGTGCCAGCAGTTCTGGAGCTAGCGGGAGGGCAGATACGCAGTATTTT. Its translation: CASSSGASGRADTQYF.

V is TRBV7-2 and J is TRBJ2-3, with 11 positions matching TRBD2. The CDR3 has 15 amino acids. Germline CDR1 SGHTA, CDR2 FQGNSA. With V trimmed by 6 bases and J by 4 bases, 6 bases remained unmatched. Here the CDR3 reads CASSQLAGAPDTQYF. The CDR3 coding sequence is TGTGCCAGCAGTCAACTAGCGGGAGCCCCAGATACGCAGTATTTT.

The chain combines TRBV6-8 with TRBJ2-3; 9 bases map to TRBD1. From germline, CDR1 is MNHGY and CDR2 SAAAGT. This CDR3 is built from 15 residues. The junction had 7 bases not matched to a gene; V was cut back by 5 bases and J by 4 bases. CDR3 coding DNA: TGTGCCAGCAGTGAGATGACAGGGGGGCCAGATACGCAGTATTTT. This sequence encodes CASSEMTGGPDTQYF.

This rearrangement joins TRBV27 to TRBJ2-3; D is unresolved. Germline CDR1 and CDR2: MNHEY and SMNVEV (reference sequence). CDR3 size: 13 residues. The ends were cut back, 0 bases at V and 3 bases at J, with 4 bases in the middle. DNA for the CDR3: TGTGCCAGCAGTTTATCCAAGACAGATACGCAGTATTTT. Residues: CASSLSKTDTQYF.

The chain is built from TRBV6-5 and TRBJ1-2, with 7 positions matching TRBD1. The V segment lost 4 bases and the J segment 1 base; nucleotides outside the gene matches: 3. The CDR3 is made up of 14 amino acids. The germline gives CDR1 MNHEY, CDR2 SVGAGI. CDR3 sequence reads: CASSWGQINYGYTF. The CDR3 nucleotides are TGTGCCAGCAGTTGGGGACAGATTAACTATGGCTACACCTTC.

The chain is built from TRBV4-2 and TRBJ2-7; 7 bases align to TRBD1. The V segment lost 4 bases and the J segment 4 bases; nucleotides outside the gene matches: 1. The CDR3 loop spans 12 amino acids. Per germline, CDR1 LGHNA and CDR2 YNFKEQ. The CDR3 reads CASSPGQYEQYF. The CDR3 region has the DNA TGTGCCAGCAGCCCGGGACAGTACGAGCAGTACTTC.

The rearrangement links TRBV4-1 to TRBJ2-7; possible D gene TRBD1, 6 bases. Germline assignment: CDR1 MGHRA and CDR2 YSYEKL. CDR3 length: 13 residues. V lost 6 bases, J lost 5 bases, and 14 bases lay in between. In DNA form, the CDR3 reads TGCGCCAGCAGTTTACAATACAGGGACGAGCAGTACTTC. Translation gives CASSLQYRDEQYF.

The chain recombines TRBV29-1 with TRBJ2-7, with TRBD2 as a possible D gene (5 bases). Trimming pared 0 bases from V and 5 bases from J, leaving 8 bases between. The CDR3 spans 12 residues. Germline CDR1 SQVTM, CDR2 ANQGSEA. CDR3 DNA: TGCAGCGTTGAAGATCAAGCGGACGAGCAGTACTTC. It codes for CSVEDQADEQYF.

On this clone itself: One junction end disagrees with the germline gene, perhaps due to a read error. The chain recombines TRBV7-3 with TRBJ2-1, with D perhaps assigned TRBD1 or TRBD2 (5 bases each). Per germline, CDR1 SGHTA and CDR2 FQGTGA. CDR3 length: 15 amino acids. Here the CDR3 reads CASSLVRGPYNEQLF. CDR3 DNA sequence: TGTGCCAGCAGCTTAGTGAGGGGTCCGTACAATGAGCAGCTCTTC.

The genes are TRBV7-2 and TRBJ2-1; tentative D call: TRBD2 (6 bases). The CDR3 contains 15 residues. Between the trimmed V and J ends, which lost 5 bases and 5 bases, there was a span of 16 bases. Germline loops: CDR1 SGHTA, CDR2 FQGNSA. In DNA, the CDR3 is TGTGCCAGCAGCCCCGGAGGTTGGGGGGACAATGAGCAGTTCTTC. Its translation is CASSPGGWGDNEQFF.

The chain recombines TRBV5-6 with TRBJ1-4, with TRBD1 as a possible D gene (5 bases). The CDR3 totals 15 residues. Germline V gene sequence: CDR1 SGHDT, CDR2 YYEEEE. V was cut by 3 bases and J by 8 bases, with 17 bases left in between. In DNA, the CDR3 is TGTGCCAGCAGCTATCAGGGACTGGAAATAGAAAAACTGTTTTTT. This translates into CASSYQGLEIEKLFF.

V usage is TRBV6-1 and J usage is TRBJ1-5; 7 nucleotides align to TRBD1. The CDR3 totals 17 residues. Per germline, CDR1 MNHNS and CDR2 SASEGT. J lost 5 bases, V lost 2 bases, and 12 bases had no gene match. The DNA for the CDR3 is TGTGCCAGCAGTGAATGGACGTCGACAGGGATCTATCAGCCCCAGCATTTT. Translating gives CASSEWTSTGIYQPQHF.

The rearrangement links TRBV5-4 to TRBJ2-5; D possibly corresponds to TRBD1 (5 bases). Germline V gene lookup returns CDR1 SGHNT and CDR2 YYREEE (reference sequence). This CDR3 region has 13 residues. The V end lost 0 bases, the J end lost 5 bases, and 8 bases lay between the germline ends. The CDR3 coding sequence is TGTGCCAGCAGCTTGGCAGGGTGGGAGACCCAGTACTTC. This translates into CASSLAGWETQYF.